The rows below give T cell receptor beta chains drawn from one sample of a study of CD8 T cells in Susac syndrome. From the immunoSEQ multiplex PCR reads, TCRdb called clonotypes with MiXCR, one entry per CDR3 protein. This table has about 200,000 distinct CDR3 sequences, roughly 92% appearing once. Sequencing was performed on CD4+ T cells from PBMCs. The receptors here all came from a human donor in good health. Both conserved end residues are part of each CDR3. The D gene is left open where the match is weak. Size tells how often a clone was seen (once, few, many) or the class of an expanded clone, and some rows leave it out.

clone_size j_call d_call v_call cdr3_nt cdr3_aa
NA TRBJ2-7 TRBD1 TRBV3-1 TGTGCCAGCAGCCAAAGGTGGACAGGGGGTTACGAGCAGTACTTC CASSQRWTGGYEQYF
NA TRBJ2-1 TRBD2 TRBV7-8 TGTGCCAGCAGCTTAGTACTAGCGGGGGGCCGGGCACGGTTCTTC CASSLVLAGGRARFF
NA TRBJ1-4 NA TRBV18 TGTGCCAGCTCACTACTTCCCGGGACGGCTAATGAAAAACTGTTTTTT CASSLLPGTANEKLFF
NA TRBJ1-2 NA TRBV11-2 TGTGCCAGCAGGGCGACCTGGGACGTCGGGCATGGCTACACCTTC CASRATWDVGHGYTF
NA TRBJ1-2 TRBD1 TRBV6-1 TGTGCCAGCAGTGAAGCGCTGACAGGGGGAGGATACGGCTACACCTTC CASSEALTGGGYGYTF
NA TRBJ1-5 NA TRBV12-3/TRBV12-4 TGTGCCAGCAGTTTAGCGACAGGTAACAATCAGCCCCAGCATTTT CASSLATGNNQPQHF
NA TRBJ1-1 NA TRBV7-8 TGTGCCAGCAGCTCGGCCGGGACAAGGAACACTGAAGCTTTCTTT CASSSAGTRNTEAFF
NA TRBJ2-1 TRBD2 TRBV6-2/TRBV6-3 TGTGCCAGCAGTTCTGGACTAGCGGGGGCCTCGGAGCAGTTCTTC CASSSGLAGASEQFF
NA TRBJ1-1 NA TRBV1 TGCACCAGCAGCCAAGACCCCTTCTTAGACAGGGTCGCTGAAGCTTTCTTT CTSSQDPFLDRVAEAFF
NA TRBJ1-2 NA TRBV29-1 TGCAGCGTTGCGGAGGGGGGCTACACCTTC CSVAEGGYTF
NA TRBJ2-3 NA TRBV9 TGTGCCAGCAGCGTGGCGCAGTACACAGATACGCAGTATTTT CASSVAQYTDTQYF
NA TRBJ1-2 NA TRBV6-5 TGTGCCAGCAAGGACGGAGATTACTATGGCTACACCTTC CASKDGDYYGYTF
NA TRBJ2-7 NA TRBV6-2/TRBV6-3 TGTGCCAGCAGTTACCTTGGGGTCGCTGTACGGGACGGGCAGTACTTC CASSYLGVAVRDGQYF
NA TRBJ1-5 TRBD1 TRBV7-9 TGTGCCAGCAGCTCCCTAGACAGGGTCAATCAGCCCCAGCATTTT CASSSLDRVNQPQHF
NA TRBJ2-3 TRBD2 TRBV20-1 TGCAGTGCTCCTCTAGAAGCGGGAGTGGCAGATACGCAGTATTTT CSAPLEAGVADTQYF
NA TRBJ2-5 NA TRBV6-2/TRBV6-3 TGTGCCAGCAGTCCCCGTTGGCCCATAAGGGCCCAGTACTTC CASSPRWPIRAQYF
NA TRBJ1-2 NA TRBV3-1 TGTGCCAGCAGCCAAGAGGTTGGCAGATCTAACTATGGCTACACCTTC CASSQEVGRSNYGYTF
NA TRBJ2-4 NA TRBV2 TGTGCCAGCAGAGCGGTCTCGGGGGCTCCCATTCAGTACTTC CASRAVSGAPIQYF
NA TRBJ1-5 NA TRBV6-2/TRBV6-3 TGTGCCAGCAGTTACAGGGGCAATCAGCCCCAGCATTTT CASSYRGNQPQHF
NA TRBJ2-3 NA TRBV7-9 TGTGCCAGCAGCCCACCGGGAGTCTGGGGCACAGATACGCAGTATTTT CASSPPGVWGTDTQYF
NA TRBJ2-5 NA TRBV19 TGTGCCAGTAGTGAGGCTGGGACCCGGGCGTACTTC CASSEAGTRAYF
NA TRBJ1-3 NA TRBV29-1 TGCAGCGTTGAAACAGCGGGTGGAAACACCATATATTTT CSVETAGGNTIYF
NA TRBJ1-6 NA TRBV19 TGTGCCAGTAGTATAGGTTTTGGTTCACCCCTCCACTTT CASSIGFGSPLHF
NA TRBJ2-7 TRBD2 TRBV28 TGTGCCAGCAGTATAGGACTAGCGGGGGCCGACGAGCAGTACTTC CASSIGLAGADEQYF
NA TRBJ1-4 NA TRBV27 TGTGCCAGCAGCCTAAACCCTCCGGGGTGGGTGATGGCTAATGAAAAACTGTTTTTT CASSLNPPGWVMANEKLFF
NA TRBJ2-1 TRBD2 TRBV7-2 TGTGCCAGCAGCCCGGGACTAGCGGGAATTGAGCAGTTCTTC CASSPGLAGIEQFF
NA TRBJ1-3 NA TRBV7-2 TGTGCCAGCAGCTTGGGGGAACGAGGAAACACCATATATTTT CASSLGERGNTIYF
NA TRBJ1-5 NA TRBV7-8 TGTGCCAGCAGCCCCCCCGGCAATACTGATCAGCCCCAGCATTTT CASSPPGNTDQPQHF
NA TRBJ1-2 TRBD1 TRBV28 TGTGCCAGCAGTTTAGGCCCGGCAGGGGGGGTTGGTGGCTACACCTTC CASSLGPAGGVGGYTF
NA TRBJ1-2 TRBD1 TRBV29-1 TGCAGCACCACAGGGGATCATGGCTACACCTTC CSTTGDHGYTF
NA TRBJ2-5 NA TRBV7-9 TGTGCCAGCAGCTTTGGGTTCAAGGAGACCCAGTACTTC CASSFGFKETQYF
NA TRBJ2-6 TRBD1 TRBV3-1 TGTGCCAGCAGCTCCGACAGGGGGCTATCTGGGGCCAACGTCCTGACTTTC CASSSDRGLSGANVLTF
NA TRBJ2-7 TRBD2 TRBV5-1 TGCGCCAGCAGCTTAAAAATGGGGACTAGCGGGATCTACGAGCAGTACTTC CASSLKMGTSGIYEQYF
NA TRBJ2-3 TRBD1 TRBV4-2 TGTGCCAGCAGCCAATTGACAGGGGGCTCTTCCACCTCCCGCACAGATACGCAGTATTTT CASSQLTGGSSTSRTDTQYF
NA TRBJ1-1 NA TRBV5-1 TGCGCCAGCAGTCGACGAAGGATGAACACTGAAGCTTTCTTT CASSRRRMNTEAFF
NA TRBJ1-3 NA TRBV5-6 TGTGCCAGCAGCTTGGACTTCTCTGGAAACACCATATATTTT CASSLDFSGNTIYF
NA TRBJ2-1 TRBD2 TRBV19 TGTGCCAGTAGTCTCTCCGGGACTAGCGTTTTGTACAATGAGCAGTTCTTC CASSLSGTSVLYNEQFF
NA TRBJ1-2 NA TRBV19 TGTGCCAGTAGTATGCAGGCCAGGGGCTATGGCTACACCTTC CASSMQARGYGYTF
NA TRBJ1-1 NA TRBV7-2 TGTGCCAGCAGCTTAGCGCGGGAGAACACTGAAGCTTTCTTT CASSLARENTEAFF
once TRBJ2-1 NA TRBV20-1 TGCAGTGCTAGTTTGCTAGCGCGGACGGGGGAGCAGTTCTTC CSASLLARTGEQFF
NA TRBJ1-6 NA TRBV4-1 TGCGCCAGCAGCCAAGATCTAAGGGGCGGTTCACCCCTCCACTTT CASSQDLRGGSPLHF
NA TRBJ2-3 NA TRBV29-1 TGCAGCGTTGGTTACAGGCAGTTCACAGATACGCAGTATTTT CSVGYRQFTDTQYF
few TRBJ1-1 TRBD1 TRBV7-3 TGTGCCAGCAGCCCCGGACAGGCGAACACTGAAGCTTTCTTT CASSPGQANTEAFF
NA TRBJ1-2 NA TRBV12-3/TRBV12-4 TGTGCCAGCAGTTTAACGACAGGCTTGAATGGCTACACCTTC CASSLTTGLNGYTF
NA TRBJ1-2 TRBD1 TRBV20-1 TGCAGTCCTAGAATTCCGGGACAGGGGGCGCGTGGCTACACCTTC CSPRIPGQGARGYTF
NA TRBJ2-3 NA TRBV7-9 TGTGCCAGCAGCTCAGAAGGGACGGGCACAGATACGCAGTATTTT CASSSEGTGTDTQYF
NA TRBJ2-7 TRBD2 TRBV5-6 TGTGCCAGCAGCTTCTGGACTAGCGGGCCAAACGAGCAGTACTTC CASSFWTSGPNEQYF
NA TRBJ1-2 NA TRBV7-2 TGTGCCAGCAGCCCGAGGGGGGATCATGGCTACACCTTC CASSPRGDHGYTF
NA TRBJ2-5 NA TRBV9 TGTGCCAGCAGCGCCGCCACGGGGAGGCTAGAGACCCAGTACTTC CASSAATGRLETQYF
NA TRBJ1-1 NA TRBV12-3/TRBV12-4 TGTGCCAGCAGCCCTCTTGGGCCGGGGGGGATTATGAACACTGAAGCTTTCTTT CASSPLGPGGIMNTEAFF
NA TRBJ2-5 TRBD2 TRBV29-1 TGCAGCGACCGAGCGGGGGGTGAGACCCAGTACTTC CSDRAGGETQYF
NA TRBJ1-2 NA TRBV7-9 TGTGCCAGCAGCCAGGCAAGGTCGGATGGCTACACCTTC CASSQARSDGYTF
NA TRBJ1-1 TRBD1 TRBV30 TGTGCCTGGAGACGTACTGACAGGGCGAACACTGAAGCTTTCTTT CAWRRTDRANTEAFF